This TCR beta chain was sequenced for a study of cytomegalovirus exposure and HLA in healthy donors. PCR primers comprised 60 Vbeta and 13 Jbeta primers. TCRdb's copy holds only in-frame clones and misses some; the assay was immunoSEQ multiplex PCR. The sample lists approximately 140,000 clones, around 72% occurring once. The receptor was isolated from a human donor in good health. Sequencing was done on a sample of PBMCs.

CDR3 DNA sequence: TGTGCCAGCAGTGAAGATACAGGCCTCTCCTACGAGCAGTACTTC. Encoded protein: CASSEDTGLSYEQYF. V and J are TRBV2 and TRBJ2-7, with a possible D match to TRBD1 (5 bases). The CDR3 has 15 amino acids. Per the germline V gene, CDR1 is SNHLY and CDR2 is FYNNEI. Trimming cost V 1 base and J 0 bases, with 10 bases left between them.